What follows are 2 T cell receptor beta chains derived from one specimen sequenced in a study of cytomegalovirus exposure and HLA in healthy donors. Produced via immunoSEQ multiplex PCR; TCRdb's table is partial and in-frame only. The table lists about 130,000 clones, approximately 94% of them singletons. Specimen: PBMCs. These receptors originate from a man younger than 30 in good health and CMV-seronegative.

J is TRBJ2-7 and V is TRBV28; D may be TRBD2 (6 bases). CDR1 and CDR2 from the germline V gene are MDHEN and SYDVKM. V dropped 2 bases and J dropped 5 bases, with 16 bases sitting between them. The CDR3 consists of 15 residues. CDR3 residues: CASSLDIAGFNEQYF. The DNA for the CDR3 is TGTGCCAGCAGTTTAGATATCGCGGGATTCAACGAGCAGTACTTC.

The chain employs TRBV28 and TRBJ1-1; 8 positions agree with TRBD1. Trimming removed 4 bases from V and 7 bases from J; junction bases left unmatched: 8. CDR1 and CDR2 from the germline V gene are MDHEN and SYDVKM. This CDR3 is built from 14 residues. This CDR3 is CASSSTGTGYEAFF. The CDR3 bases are TGTGCCAGCAGTTCTACCGGGACAGGTTATGAAGCTTTCTTT.